The present entry profiles one T cell receptor (beta chain) with its context. The antigen remains undetermined. In TCRdb, the reads were re-called with MiXCR into one record per CDR3 protein. The table includes about 330,000 distinct CDR3 sequences, roughly 34% detected once. This specimen belongs to a study of T cell repertoires in cytomegalovirus infection. The wider study: Well-studied HLA-B-restricted CMV epitopes were used in the study alongside recently identified HLA-C-restricted ones. Study results and limitations: HLA-C-restricted CMV clonotypes gave the most frequent clonotype in two of eight donors.

The CDR3 has 12 amino acids. The V and J ends lost 6 bases and 10 bases respectively, with 13 bases between them. The material was cultured PBMCs, obtained from culture after CMV antigen stimulation. The chain is built from TRBV12-3 or TRBV12-4 and TRBJ2-1; a weak D match, TRBD2 (6 bases). The TCR was taken from a human donor in good health (CMV status not recorded). Some clones in this sample may be carry-over from other donors' samples. In DNA, the CDR3 is TGTGCCAGCAGCCCCCGACTAGTGGAGCAGTTCTTC. It translates to CASSPRLVEQFF.